This T cell receptor (beta chain) was documented in a study of blood T cell repertoires in COVID-19. Per the original methods: Counts of nucleated cells, estimated from reference gene primer amplification, were obtained. Assay used: immunoSEQ multiplex PCR; TCRdb lists only in-frame clones, some missing. V and J calls and clone size are given by that table; D and trimming were obtained from the DNA. Among 200,000 or so clones listed, approximately 84% were seen once. The CDR3 consists of 12 residues. Germline values: CDR1 MNHEY, CDR2 SVGAGI. V was shortened by 2 bases and J by 7 bases, with 8 bases between the two germline ends.

This sequence joins TRBV6-5 and TRBJ1-1, with D possibly matching TRBD1 (5 bases). The sequencing sample was made of peripheral blood. This TCR was sampled from a woman between 70 and 85 years old with active or convalescent COVID-19. The CDR3 here is CASSYVQGEAFF. The CDR3 DNA sequence: TGTGCCAGCAGTTACGTCCAGGGTGAAGCTTTCTTT.